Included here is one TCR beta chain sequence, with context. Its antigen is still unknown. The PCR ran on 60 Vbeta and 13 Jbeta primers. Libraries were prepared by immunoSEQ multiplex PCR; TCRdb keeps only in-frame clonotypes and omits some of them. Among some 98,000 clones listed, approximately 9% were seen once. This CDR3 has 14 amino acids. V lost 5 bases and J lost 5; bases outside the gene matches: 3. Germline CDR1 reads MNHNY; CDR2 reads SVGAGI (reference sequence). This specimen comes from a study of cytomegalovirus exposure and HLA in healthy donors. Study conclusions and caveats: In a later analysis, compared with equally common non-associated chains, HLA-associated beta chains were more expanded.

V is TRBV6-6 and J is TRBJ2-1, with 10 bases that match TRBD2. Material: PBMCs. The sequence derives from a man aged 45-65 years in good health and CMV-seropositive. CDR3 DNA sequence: TGTGCCAGCAGTCAAAGCGGGAGGGACAATGAGCAGTTCTTC. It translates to CASSQSGRDNEQFF.